This T cell receptor beta chain was retrieved from a study of blood T cell repertoires in COVID-19. Overall study: Samples came from the United States, Italy and Spain, spanning acute and convalescent COVID-19. T cells, B-cell-depleted T cells, or PBMCs provided the cDNA or gDNA that served as material.

The CDR3 is made up of 15 amino acids. Germline CDR1 and CDR2: SGHRS and YFSETQ. Unmatched junction bases numbered 9, after V lost 4 bases and J lost 6 bases. Per the study methods: Amplifying reference gene primers gave estimates of nucleated cell counts. Libraries were prepared by immunoSEQ multiplex PCR; TCRdb keeps only in-frame clonotypes and omits some of them. That table supplies the V and J calls and clone size; D and trimming were determined from the DNA. In the table there are a few hundred thousand clones, around 84% of which are singletons. J is TRBJ2-4 and V is TRBV5-1; 8 bases match TRBD2. The material sequenced was peripheral blood. The sequence derives from a human donor in a cohort sampled during active COVID-19. CDR3 sequence reads: CASSPSGGWGNIQYF. The CDR3 bases are TGCGCCAGCAGCCCCTCGGGGGGGTGGGGAAACATTCAGTACTTC.